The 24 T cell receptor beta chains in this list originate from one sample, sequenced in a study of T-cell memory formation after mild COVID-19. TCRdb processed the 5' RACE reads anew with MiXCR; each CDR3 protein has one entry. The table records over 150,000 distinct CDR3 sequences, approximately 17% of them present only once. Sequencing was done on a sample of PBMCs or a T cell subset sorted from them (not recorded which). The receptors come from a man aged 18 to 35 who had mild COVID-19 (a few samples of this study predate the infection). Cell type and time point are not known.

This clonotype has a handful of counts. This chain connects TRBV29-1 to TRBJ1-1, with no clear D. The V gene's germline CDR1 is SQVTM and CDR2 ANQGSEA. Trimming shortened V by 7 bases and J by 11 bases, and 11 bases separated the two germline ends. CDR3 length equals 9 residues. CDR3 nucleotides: TGCAGCGGGGGTGATGATGCTTTCTTT. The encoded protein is CSGGDDAFF.

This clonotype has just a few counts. CDR3 protein: CASSRVSYNEQFF. In nucleotides, the CDR3 is TGTGCCAGCAGCAGGGTCTCCTACAATGAGCAGTTCTTC. The chain couples TRBV11-2 to TRBJ2-1; D unresolved. This CDR3 is 13 amino acids long. In germline, CDR1 is SGHAT, CDR2 FQNNGV. Trimming removed 5 bases at V and 0 bases at J, with 5 bases between. Supplemented by reference TRBV11-2 and TRBJ2-1, the full variable domain reads EAGVAQSPRYKIIEKRQSVAFWCNPISGHATLYWYQQILGQGPKLLIQFQNNGVVDDSQLPKDRFSAERLKGVDSTLKIQPAKLEDSAVYLCASSRVSYNEQFFGPGTRLTVL.

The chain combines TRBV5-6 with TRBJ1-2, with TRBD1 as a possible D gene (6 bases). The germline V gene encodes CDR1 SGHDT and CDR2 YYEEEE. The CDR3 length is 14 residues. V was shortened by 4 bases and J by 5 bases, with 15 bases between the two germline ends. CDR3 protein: CASSLQDSPYGYTF. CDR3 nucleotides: TGTGCCAGCAGCCTACAGGACAGCCCGTATGGCTACACCTTC.

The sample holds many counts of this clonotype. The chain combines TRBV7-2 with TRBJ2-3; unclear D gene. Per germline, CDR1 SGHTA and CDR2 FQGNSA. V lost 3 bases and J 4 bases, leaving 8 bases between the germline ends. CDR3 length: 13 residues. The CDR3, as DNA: TGTGCCAGCAGCTTCAGGTTCCCAGATACGCAGTATTTT. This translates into CASSFRFPDTQYF.

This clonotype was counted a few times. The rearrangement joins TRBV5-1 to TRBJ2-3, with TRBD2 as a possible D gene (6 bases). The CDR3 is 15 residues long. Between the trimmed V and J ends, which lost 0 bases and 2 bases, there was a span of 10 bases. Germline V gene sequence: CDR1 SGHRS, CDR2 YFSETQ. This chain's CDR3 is CASSLGAGNTDTQYF. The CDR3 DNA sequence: TGCGCCAGCAGCTTGGGGGCGGGAAACACAGATACGCAGTATTTT.

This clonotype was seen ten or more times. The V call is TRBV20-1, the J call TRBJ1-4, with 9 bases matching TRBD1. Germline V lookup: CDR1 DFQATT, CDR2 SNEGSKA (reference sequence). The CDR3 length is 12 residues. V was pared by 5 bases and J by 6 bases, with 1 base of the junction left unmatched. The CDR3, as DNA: TGCAGTGCTCGACAGGGGGATGAAAAACTGTTTTTT. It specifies CSARQGDEKLFF.

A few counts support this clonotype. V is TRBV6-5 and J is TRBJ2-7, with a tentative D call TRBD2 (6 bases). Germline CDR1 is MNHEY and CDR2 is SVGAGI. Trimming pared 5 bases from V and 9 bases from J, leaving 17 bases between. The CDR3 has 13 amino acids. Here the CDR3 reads CASSAGSYRGQYF. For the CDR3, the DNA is TGTGCCAGCAGTGCGGGGTCTTACCGAGGGCAGTACTTC.

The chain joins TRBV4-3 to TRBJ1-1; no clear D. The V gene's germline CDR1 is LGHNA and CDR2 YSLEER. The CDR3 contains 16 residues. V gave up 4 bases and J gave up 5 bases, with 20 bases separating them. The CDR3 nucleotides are TGCGCCAGCAGCCCGCAGAGAGGAACTAGGAGGACTGAAGCTTTCTTT. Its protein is CASSPQRGTRRTEAFF.

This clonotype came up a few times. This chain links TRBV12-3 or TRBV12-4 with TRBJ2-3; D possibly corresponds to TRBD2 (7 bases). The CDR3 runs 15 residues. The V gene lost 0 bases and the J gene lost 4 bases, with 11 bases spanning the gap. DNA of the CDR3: TGTGCCAGCAGTTTAGCGGGGGGGCCATCAGATACGCAGTATTTT. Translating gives CASSLAGGPSDTQYF.

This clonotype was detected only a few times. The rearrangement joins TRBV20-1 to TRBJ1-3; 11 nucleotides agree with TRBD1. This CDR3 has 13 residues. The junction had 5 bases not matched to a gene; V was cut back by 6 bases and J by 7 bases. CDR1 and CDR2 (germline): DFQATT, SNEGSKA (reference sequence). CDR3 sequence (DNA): TGCAGTGCAAGCAGGACAGGGGGCAACACCATATATTTT. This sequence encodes CSASRTGGNTIYF.

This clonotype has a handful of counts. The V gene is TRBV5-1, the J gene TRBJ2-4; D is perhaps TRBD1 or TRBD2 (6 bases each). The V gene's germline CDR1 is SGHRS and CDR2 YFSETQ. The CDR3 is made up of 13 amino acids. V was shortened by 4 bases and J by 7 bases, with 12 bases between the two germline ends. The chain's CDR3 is CASSPGEVNIQYF. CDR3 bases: TGCGCCAGCAGCCCAGGGGAGGTCAACATTCAGTACTTC.

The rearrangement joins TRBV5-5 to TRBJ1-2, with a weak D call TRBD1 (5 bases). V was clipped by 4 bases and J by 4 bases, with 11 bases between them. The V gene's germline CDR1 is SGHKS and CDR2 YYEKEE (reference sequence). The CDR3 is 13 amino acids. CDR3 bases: TGTGCCAGCAGCCGAGCTAGGGGCTATGGCTACACCTTC. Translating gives CASSRARGYGYTF.

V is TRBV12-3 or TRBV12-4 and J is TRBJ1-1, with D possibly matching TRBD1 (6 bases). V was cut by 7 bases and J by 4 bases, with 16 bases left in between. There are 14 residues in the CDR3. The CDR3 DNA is TGTGCCAGCACTATGTGGTTAGGGGGCACTGAAGCTTTCTTT. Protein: CASTMWLGGTEAFF.

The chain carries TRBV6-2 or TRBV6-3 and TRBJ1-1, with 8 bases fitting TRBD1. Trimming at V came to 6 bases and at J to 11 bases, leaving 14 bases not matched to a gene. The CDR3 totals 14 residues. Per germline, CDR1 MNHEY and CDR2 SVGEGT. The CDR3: CASRTTGTGLMAFF. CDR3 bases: TGTGCCAGCAGAACAACCGGGACAGGCTTAATGGCTTTCTTT.

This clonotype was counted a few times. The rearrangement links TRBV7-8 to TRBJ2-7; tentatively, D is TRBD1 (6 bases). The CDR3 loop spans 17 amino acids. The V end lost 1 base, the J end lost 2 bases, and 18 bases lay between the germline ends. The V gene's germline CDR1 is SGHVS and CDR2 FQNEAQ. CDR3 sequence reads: CASSLGGRDTEAYEQYF. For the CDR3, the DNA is TGTGCCAGCAGCTTAGGAGGTCGGGACACCGAGGCCTACGAGCAGTACTTC.

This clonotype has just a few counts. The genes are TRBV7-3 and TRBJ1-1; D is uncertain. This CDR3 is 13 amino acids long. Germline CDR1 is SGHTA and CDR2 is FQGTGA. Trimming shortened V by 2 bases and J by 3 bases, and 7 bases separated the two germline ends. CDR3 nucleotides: TGTGCCAGCAGCTTAGAACCGCACACTGAAGCTTTCTTT. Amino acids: CASSLEPHTEAFF. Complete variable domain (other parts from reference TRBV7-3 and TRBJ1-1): GAGVSQTPSNKVTEKGKYVELRCDPISGHTALYWYRQSLGQGPEFLIYFQGTGAADDSGLPNDRFFAVRPEGSVSTLKIQRTERGDSAVYLCASSLEPHTEAFFGQGTRLTVV.

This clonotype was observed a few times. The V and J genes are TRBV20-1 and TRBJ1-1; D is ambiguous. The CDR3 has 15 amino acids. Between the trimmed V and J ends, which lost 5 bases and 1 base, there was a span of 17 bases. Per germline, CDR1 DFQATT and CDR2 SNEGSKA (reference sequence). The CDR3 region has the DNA TGCAGTGCTCGGGCCCTTTTGTCCGGGAACACTGAAGCTTTCTTT. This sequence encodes CSARALLSGNTEAFF.

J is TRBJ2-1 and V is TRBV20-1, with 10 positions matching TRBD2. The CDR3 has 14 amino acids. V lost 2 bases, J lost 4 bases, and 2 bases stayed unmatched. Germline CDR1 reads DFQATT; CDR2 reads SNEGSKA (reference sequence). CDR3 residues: CSARLAGAYNEQFF. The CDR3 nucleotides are TGCAGTGCTAGACTAGCGGGGGCATACAATGAGCAGTTCTTC.

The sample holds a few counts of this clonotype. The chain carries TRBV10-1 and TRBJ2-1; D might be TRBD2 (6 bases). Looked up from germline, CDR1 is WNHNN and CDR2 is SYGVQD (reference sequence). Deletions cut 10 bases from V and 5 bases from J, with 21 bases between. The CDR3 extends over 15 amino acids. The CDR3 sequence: CAITFAGTSDNEQFF. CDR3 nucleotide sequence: TGCGCCATCACCTTCGCCGGGACTTCGGACAATGAGCAGTTCTTC.

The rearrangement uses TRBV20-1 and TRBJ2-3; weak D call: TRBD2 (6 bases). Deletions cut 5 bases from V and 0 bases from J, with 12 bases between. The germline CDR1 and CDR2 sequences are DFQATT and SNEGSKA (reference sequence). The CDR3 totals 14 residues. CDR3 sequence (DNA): TGCAGTGCTCCCGGGACTCTCAGCACAGATACGCAGTATTTT. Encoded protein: CSAPGTLSTDTQYF.

CDR3 coding DNA: TGCAGTGCTCTTACAGGGATAACTAATGAAAAACTGTTTTTT. Translation gives CSALTGITNEKLFF. V usage is TRBV20-1 and J usage is TRBJ1-4; tentative D call: TRBD1 (6 bases). The CDR3 runs 14 residues. The V end lost 5 bases, the J end lost 1 base, and 11 bases lay between the germline ends. Germline CDR1 reads DFQATT; CDR2 reads SNEGSKA (reference sequence).

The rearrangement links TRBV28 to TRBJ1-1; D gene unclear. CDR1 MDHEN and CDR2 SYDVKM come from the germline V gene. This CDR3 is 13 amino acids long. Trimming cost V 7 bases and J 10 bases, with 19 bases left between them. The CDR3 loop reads CASIASRAYGAFF. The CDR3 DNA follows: TGTGCCAGCATTGCCTCTAGGGCGTATGGAGCTTTCTTT.

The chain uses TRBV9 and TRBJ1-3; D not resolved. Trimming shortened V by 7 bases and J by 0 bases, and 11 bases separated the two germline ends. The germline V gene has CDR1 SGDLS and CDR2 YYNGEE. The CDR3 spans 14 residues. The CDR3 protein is CASRSGVSGNTIYF. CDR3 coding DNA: TGTGCCAGCCGGAGTGGAGTCTCTGGAAACACCATATATTTT.

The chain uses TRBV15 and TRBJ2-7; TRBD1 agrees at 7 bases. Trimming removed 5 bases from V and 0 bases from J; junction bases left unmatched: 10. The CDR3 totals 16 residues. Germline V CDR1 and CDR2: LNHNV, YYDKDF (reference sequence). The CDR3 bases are TGTGCCACCAGCGTACGAGCGGACAGGAGCTCCTACGAGCAGTACGTC. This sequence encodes CATSVRADRSSYEQYV.